The next 11 T cell receptor beta chains were all read from a single sample in a study of T cells in Graves' hyperthyroidism and ophthalmopathy. RNA transcripts were the template for amplifying TCR beta CDR3 regions. HTBI primers drove first-round RT-PCR of the TCR CDR3. Using its own MiXCR run on the multiplex PCR reads, TCRdb lists one record per CDR3 protein. The sample holds a few hundred thousand distinct CDR3 sequences; around 16% are singletons and the top ten take 2.5% to 4%. Sequenced sample: blood. These receptors all come from a middle-aged woman with Graves' ophthalmopathy.

This clonotype appeared a few times. The chain has TRBV6-1 and TRBJ2-1, with 10 bases matching TRBD2. CDR3 length: 15 amino acids. V shed 4 bases and J 5 bases; nucleotides not matched to a gene: 5. The germline CDR1 and CDR2 sequences are MNHNS and SASEGT. CDR3 region: CASSGASGRDNEQFF. The CDR3, as DNA: TGTGCCAGCAGTGGTGCTAGCGGGAGAGACAATGAGCAGTTCTTC.

Ten or more counts support this clonotype. This chain connects TRBV29-1 to TRBJ2-1; TRBD1 is a possible D gene (6 bases). Germline V lookup: CDR1 SQVTM, CDR2 ANQGSEA. The CDR3 is 15 amino acids. Trimming shortened V by 0 bases and J by 6 bases, and 15 bases separated the two germline ends. The CDR3 DNA sequence: TGCAGCGTTGAAGATCCCGGGACATCGATCAATGAGCAGTTCTTC. Amino acids: CSVEDPGTSINEQFF.

There are a few counts of this clonotype. The rearrangement joins TRBV28 to TRBJ2-5; the match to TRBD1 covers 9 bases. This CDR3 is built from 16 residues. The V gene's germline CDR1 is MDHEN and CDR2 SYDVKM. Trimming removed 5 bases from V and 5 bases from J; junction bases left unmatched: 12. The CDR3 loop reads CASSIFPGQGGETQYF. The DNA for the CDR3 is TGTGCCAGCAGTATTTTCCCGGGACAGGGTGGGGAGACCCAGTACTTC. The entire variable domain, with the rest obtained from reference TRBV28 and TRBJ2-5, is as follows: DVKVTQSSRYLVKRTGEKVFLECVQDMDHENMFWYRQDPGLGLRLIYFSYDVKMKEKGDIPEGYSVSREKKERFSLILESASTNQTSMYLCASSIFPGQGGETQYFGPGTRLLVL.

This clonotype was recorded at least ten times. This chain links TRBV18 with TRBJ2-1, with D perhaps TRBD2 (6 bases). Germline assignment: CDR1 KGHSH and CDR2 LQKENI. There are 14 residues in the CDR3. V was pared by 3 bases and J by 6 bases, with 12 bases between. Written as DNA, the CDR3 is TGTGCCAGCTCACCCGGGACTGGTTCCAATGAGCAGTTCTTC. Translated, it gives CASSPGTGSNEQFF.

This clonotype has at least ten counts. The V gene is TRBV18, the J gene TRBJ1-3, with D maybe TRBD1 (6 bases). Germline-derived CDR1 and CDR2 are KGHSH and LQKENI. The CDR3 has 15 amino acids. V lost 4 bases and J 2 bases, leaving 12 bases between the germline ends. The CDR3 DNA reads TGTGCCAGCTCACGCCCAGGGGTGGCTGGAAACACCATATATTTT. It specifies CASSRPGVAGNTIYF.

The table lists this clonotype with many counts. The V call is TRBV28, the J call TRBJ2-7; 8 bases match TRBD1. Per germline, CDR1 MDHEN and CDR2 SYDVKM. The CDR3 is 14 amino acids. V shed 6 bases, J shed 5 bases, and the junction held 9 bases outside the gene matches. The CDR3 here is CASRTRTGKDEQYF. The CDR3 DNA is TGTGCCAGCAGAACCAGGACAGGGAAGGACGAGCAGTACTTC.

The chain combines TRBV27 with TRBJ1-5; D uncertain. Trimming removed 2 bases from V and 6 bases from J, with 8 bases in between. CDR1 MNHEY and CDR2 SMNVEV come from the germline V gene (reference sequence). This CDR3 is built from 13 residues. DNA of the CDR3: TGTGCCAGCAGTTTAATTTTGGGTCAGCCCCAGCATTTT. Translated, it gives CASSLILGQPQHF.

This clonotype was counted ten times or more. This chain links TRBV2 with TRBJ2-5; 7 positions match TRBD2. With 7 bases clipped from V and 7 bases from J, the junction kept 15 bases outside the gene matches. CDR1 is SNHLY and CDR2 is FYNNEI in the germline V gene. The length of the CDR3 is 15 residues. The CDR3 protein is CASTLQRGPQGTQYF. DNA of the CDR3: TGTGCCAGCACCCTCCAGCGGGGACCTCAGGGGACCCAGTACTTC.

This clonotype showed up many times. The chain recombines TRBV30 with TRBJ2-2; D gene unclear. The CDR3 runs 14 residues. Germline assignment: CDR1 GTSNPN and CDR2 SVGIG (reference sequence). V was clipped by 4 bases and J by 1 base, with 10 bases between them. In DNA, the CDR3 is TGTGCCTGGACCAAAATAGGGAACACCGGGGAGCTGTTTTTT. Its translation: CAWTKIGNTGELFF.

This clonotype was seen at least ten times. The V gene is TRBV5-1, the J gene TRBJ1-6; no clear D. The CDR3 sequence is 15 residues long. Germline CDR1 reads SGHRS; CDR2 reads YFSETQ. Trimming left V 4 bases short and J 7 bases short, with 15 bases between. The CDR3 loop is CASSPQATKNSPLHF. Here the CDR3 DNA reads TGCGCCAGCAGCCCGCAAGCCACAAAGAATTCACCCCTCCACTTT.

This clonotype was recorded many times. This sequence joins TRBV20-1 and TRBJ1-5, with D perhaps matching TRBD1 (6 bases). Trimming left V 6 bases short and J 2 bases short, with 23 bases between. CDR1 DFQATT and CDR2 SNEGSKA come from the germline V gene (reference sequence). The CDR3 runs to 17 residues. CDR3 sequence (DNA): TGCAGTGCCAGCTCGTATACCAGGGGAGGTGGCAATCAGCCCCAGCATTTT. It yields the protein CSASSYTRGGGNQPQHF.